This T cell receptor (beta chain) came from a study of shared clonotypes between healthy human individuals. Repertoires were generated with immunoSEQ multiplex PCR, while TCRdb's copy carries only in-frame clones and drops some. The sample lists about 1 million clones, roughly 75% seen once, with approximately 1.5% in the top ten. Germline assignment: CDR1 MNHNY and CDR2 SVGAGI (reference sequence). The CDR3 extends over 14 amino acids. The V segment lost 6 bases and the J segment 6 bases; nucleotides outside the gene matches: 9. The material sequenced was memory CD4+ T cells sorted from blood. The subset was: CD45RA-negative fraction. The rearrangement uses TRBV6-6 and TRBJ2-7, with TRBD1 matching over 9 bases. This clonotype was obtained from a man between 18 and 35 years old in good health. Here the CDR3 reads CASSPGTGLREQYF. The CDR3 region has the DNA TGTGCCAGCAGCCCCGGGACAGGGCTTCGCGAGCAGTACTTC.